These 29 T cell receptor beta chains came from one sample sequenced in a study of human T cells and chemical hapten exposure. Documented time point: patch test 1, 2 weeks after DPC sensitization. The treatment denotes: therapeutic diphenylcyclopropenone sensitization with weekly scalp DPC. TCRdb re-called the RACE reads with MiXCR, one entry per CDR3 protein. The sample comprises 100,000 to 150,000 distinct CDR3 sequences, roughly 13% of which are singletons, and 0.92% rests with the top ten. Material: whole blood, obtained in connection with sensitization to the hapten diphenylcyclopropenone (DPC). These receptors were obtained from a man aged 18 to 35 with alopecia areata. Some clones in this sample may be carry-over from other donors' samples.

V usage is TRBV4-3 and J usage is TRBJ1-3; unclear D gene. Germline V gives CDR1 LGHNA, CDR2 YSLEER. The CDR3 is made up of 14 amino acids. The ends were cut back, 4 bases at V and 0 bases at J, with 7 bases in the middle. The CDR3, as DNA: TGCGCCAGCAGCCCTGTTTCCTCTGGAAACACCATATATTTT. This encodes CASSPVSSGNTIYF.

This clonotype has more than one count but fewer than ten. J is TRBJ1-6 and V is TRBV7-2; no clear D. CDR3 length equals 17 residues. CDR1 SGHTA and CDR2 FQGNSA come from the germline V gene. The V and J ends lost 3 bases and 10 bases respectively, with 22 bases between them. CDR3 in amino acids: CASSFSSVTLGGSPLHF. CDR3 nucleotides: TGTGCCAGCAGCTTCTCATCCGTCACCTTAGGCGGCTCACCCCTCCACTTT.

This chain links TRBV29-1 with TRBJ2-2; 7 bases align to TRBD1. Germline V gene lookup returns CDR1 SQVTM and CDR2 ANQGSEA. The ends lost 3 bases at V and 4 bases at J; junction bases unmatched: 5. The CDR3 runs to 14 residues. CDR3 in amino acids: CSVEKQGSTGELFF. The CDR3, as DNA: TGCAGCGTTGAGAAACAGGGGAGCACCGGGGAGCTGTTTTTT.

CDR3 nucleotides: TGTGCCAGCAGCTTCCCCTTGTCGCCGGCCGCGGCCCAGTACTTC. Residues: CASSFPLSPAAAQYF. The chain uses TRBV7-6 and TRBJ2-5, with D hard to call. Per germline, CDR1 SGHVS and CDR2 FNYEAQ. The CDR3 runs 15 residues. V shed 3 bases and J shed 9 bases, with 20 bases lying between them.

V usage is TRBV5-5 and J usage is TRBJ1-1; possibly TRBD1 for D (5 bases). V shed 1 base and J shed 3 bases, with 16 bases lying between them. The germline V gene has CDR1 SGHKS and CDR2 YYEKEE (reference sequence). This CDR3 has 16 amino acids. CDR3 residues: CASSLIRVQFDTEAFF. Written as DNA, the CDR3 is TGTGCCAGCAGCTTGATCAGGGTACAGTTTGACACTGAAGCTTTCTTT. The full variable domain, in which reference TRBV5-5 and TRBJ1-1 provide the parts outside the CDR3, is DAGVTQSPTHLIKTRGQQVTLRCSPISGHKSVSWYQQVLGQGPQFIFQYYEKEERGRGNFPDRFSARQFPNYSSELNVNALLLGDSALYLCASSLIRVQFDTEAFFGQGTRLTVV.

At least ten counts were recorded for this clonotype. The V gene is TRBV28, the J gene TRBJ2-3, with D possibly being TRBD1 (6 bases). V lost 6 bases, J lost 4 bases, and 20 bases lay in between. CDR3 length: 16 amino acids. Per the germline V gene, CDR1 is MDHEN and CDR2 is SYDVKM. CDR3 in DNA: TGTGCCAGCAGAGTTACCGGGACAAGAGGACCAGATACGCAGTATTTT. Its protein is CASRVTGTRGPDTQYF. The full variable domain, with the rest looked up from reference TRBV28 and TRBJ2-3, is DVKVTQSSRYLVKRTGEKVFLECVQDMDHENMFWYRQDPGLGLRLIYFSYDVKMKEKGDIPEGYSVSREKKERFSLILESASTNQTSMYLCASRVTGTRGPDTQYFGPGTRLTVL.

V usage is TRBV27 and J usage is TRBJ2-7; 10 bases are a match to TRBD1. The trim removed 8 bases at V and 5 bases at J, leaving 9 bases unmatched. The CDR3 covers 14 residues. Germline values: CDR1 MNHEY, CDR2 SMNVEV (reference sequence). The CDR3 bases are TGTGCCAGCCGAAGACAGGGGGCATTCAACGAGCAGTACGTC. It yields the protein CASRRQGAFNEQYV.

This clonotype turned up a few times. This rearrangement joins TRBV7-2 to TRBJ2-7, with no clear D. The germline V gene encodes CDR1 SGHTA and CDR2 FQGNSA. The CDR3 is made up of 14 amino acids. V was shortened by 0 bases and J by 1 base, with 7 bases between the two germline ends. CDR3 bases: TGTGCCAGCAGCTTAGCGGCCGTATCCTACGAGCAGTACGTC. Translated: CASSLAAVSYEQYV.

The rearrangement joins TRBV3-1 to TRBJ2-1; D call uncertain. Trimming removed 1 base at V and 0 bases at J, with 13 bases between. Germline V gene lookup returns CDR1 LGHDT and CDR2 YNNKEL (reference sequence). CDR3 size: 17 residues. CDR3 nucleotide sequence: TGTGCCAGCAGCCAAGGAGGTCCGGGCATCTCCTACAATGAGCAGTTCTTC. It encodes CASSQGGPGISYNEQFF.

V usage is TRBV28 and J usage is TRBJ1-1; tentative D call: TRBD1 (5 bases). Germline V gene data show CDR1 as MDHEN and CDR2 as SYDVKM. Trimming took off 3 bases at V and 6 bases at J, with 5 bases between the two ends. The CDR3 is 11 residues long. CDR3: CASSLGAEAFF. The CDR3 region has the DNA TGTGCCAGCAGTTTGGGGGCTGAAGCTTTCTTT. The entire variable domain, with the rest obtained from reference TRBV28 and TRBJ1-1, is as follows: DVKVTQSSRYLVKRTGEKVFLECVQDMDHENMFWYRQDPGLGLRLIYFSYDVKMKEKGDIPEGYSVSREKKERFSLILESASTNQTSMYLCASSLGAEAFFGQGTRLTVV.

This clonotype has only a few counts. The chain carries TRBV24-1 and TRBJ1-1; D gene uncertain. V lost 6 bases, J lost 9 bases, and 10 bases lay in between. Germline V gene lookup returns CDR1 KGHDR and CDR2 SFDVKD. There are 11 residues in the CDR3. The CDR3 nucleotides read TGTGCCACCAGTAACGCCATACAAGCTTTCTTT. Its translation: CATSNAIQAFF.

This clonotype showed up many times. The V gene is TRBV29-1, the J gene TRBJ1-2; D perhaps matches TRBD1 (5 bases). The CDR3 contains 12 residues. Germline V lookup: CDR1 SQVTM, CDR2 ANQGSEA. The ends were cut back, 3 bases at V and 6 bases at J, with 11 bases in the middle. CDR3 bases: TGCAGCGTTGATCAGGGATTAAATGGCTACACCTTC. It codes for CSVDQGLNGYTF. The entire variable domain, with the rest obtained from reference TRBV29-1 and TRBJ1-2, is as follows: SAVISQKPSRDICQRGTSLTIQCQVDSQVTMMFWYRQQPGQSLTLIATANQGSEATYESGFVIDKFPISRPNLTFSTLTVSNMSPEDSSIYLCSVDQGLNGYTFGSGTRLTVV.

The table lists this clonotype with many counts. The gene calls are TRBV6-2 or TRBV6-3 and TRBJ2-7; 9 nucleotides align to TRBD1. From germline, CDR1 is MNHEY and CDR2 SVGEGT. V was clipped by 2 bases and J by 6 bases; unmatched bases: 2. The CDR3 consists of 13 residues. DNA of the CDR3: TGTGCCAGCAGTTACGGACAGGGGCGCGAGCAGTACGTC. This codes for CASSYGQGREQYV.

This clonotype has only a few counts. The V and J genes are TRBV4-3 and TRBJ2-7; D unclear. V lost 0 bases and J lost 2, with 11 bases in between. The CDR3 has 15 amino acids. The germline V gene encodes CDR1 LGHNA and CDR2 YSLEER. For the CDR3, the DNA is TGCGCCAGCAGCCAAGATCTGGGTCTGGCCTACGAGCAGTACTTC. Protein: CASSQDLGLAYEQYF.

This clonotype showed up many times. The chain joins TRBV5-4 to TRBJ1-1; possibly TRBD1 for D (5 bases). Trimming shortened V by 4 bases and J by 1 base, and 11 bases separated the two germline ends. This CDR3 region has 14 residues. Germline-derived CDR1 and CDR2 are SGHNT and YYREEE (reference sequence). The CDR3 loop reads CASSLVGPNTEAFF. Here the CDR3 DNA reads TGTGCCAGCAGCCTGGTGGGGCCGAACACTGAAGCTTTCTTT.

This chain connects TRBV19 to TRBJ2-1; 11 bases fit TRBD2. Germline V CDR1 and CDR2: LNHDA, SQIVND (reference sequence). V was clipped by 3 bases and J by 7 bases; unmatched bases: 8. The CDR3 covers 16 residues. This chain's CDR3 is CASSIAVAGGTNEQFF. The CDR3 bases are TGTGCCAGTAGTATCGCGGTAGCGGGGGGGACGAATGAGCAGTTCTTC.

The chain couples TRBV4-3 to TRBJ2-3, with 10 bases matching TRBD2. V lost 3 bases, J lost 0 bases, and 6 bases stayed unmatched. CDR1 LGHNA and CDR2 YSLEER come from the germline V gene. This CDR3 spans 17 amino acids. CDR3 residues: CASSQWTSGLSTDTQYF. The CDR3 region has the DNA TGCGCCAGCAGCCAGTGGACTAGCGGCCTTAGCACAGATACGCAGTATTTT.

This rearrangement joins TRBV6-2 or TRBV6-3 to TRBJ1-5; D unclear. Germline V gene sequence: CDR1 MNHEY, CDR2 SVGEGT. The CDR3 totals 12 residues. V lost 6 bases, J lost 1 base, and 4 bases lay in between. CDR3 in DNA: TGTGCCAGCAGATCGAGCAATCAGCCCCAGCATTTT. This sequence encodes CASRSSNQPQHF.

This clonotype came up a few times. The V gene is TRBV28, the J gene TRBJ1-1; D is perhaps TRBD1 (6 bases). Deletions cut 4 bases from V and 9 bases from J, with 18 bases between. The length of the CDR3 is 14 residues. Per germline, CDR1 MDHEN and CDR2 SYDVKM. The CDR3 loop reads CASSSTVGASKAFF. CDR3 sequence (DNA): TGTGCCAGCAGTTCGACCGTGGGGGCAAGCAAAGCTTTCTTT.

This clonotype was seen a handful of times. The chain couples TRBV9 to TRBJ1-1; D possibly corresponds to TRBD1 (5 bases). Germline V gives CDR1 SGDLS, CDR2 YYNGEE. The V end was cut by 3 bases, the J end by 0 bases, with 12 bases between. The CDR3 totals 15 residues. The CDR3 loop reads CASSGRGDVNTEAFF. CDR3 nucleotides: TGTGCCAGCAGCGGAAGGGGTGACGTGAACACTGAAGCTTTCTTT.

This clonotype showed up many times. The V and J genes are TRBV5-8 and TRBJ1-5; tentatively, D is TRBD1 (6 bases). V lost 3 bases, J lost 5 bases, and 12 bases lay in between. The germline V gene encodes CDR1 SGHTS and CDR2 YDEGEE. The length of the CDR3 is 14 residues. In DNA, the CDR3 is TGTGCCAGCAGCTGGGGGCCACCGCATCAGCCCCAGCATTTT. As protein: CASSWGPPHQPQHF.

The V call is TRBV4-1, the J call TRBJ1-2; D not resolved. CDR1 MGHRA and CDR2 YSYEKL come from the germline V gene. The length of the CDR3 is 14 residues. V was shortened by 5 bases and J by 8 bases, with 18 bases between the two germline ends. The CDR3 DNA sequence: TGCGCCAGCAGCTCCGGGGTCAGGACGGCAGGCTACACCTTC. Translation gives CASSSGVRTAGYTF.

This clonotype was seen a few times. V is TRBV7-2 and J is TRBJ1-1; 10 bases map to TRBD1. This CDR3 is built from 15 residues. The J segment lost 4 bases and the V segment lost 4 bases, leaving 6 bases of the junction unmatched. CDR1 is SGHTA and CDR2 is FQGNSA in the germline V gene. The DNA of the CDR3 is TGTGCCAGCAGCTGGGGGACAGGGGTTAGCACTGAAGCTTTCTTT. Its translation is CASSWGTGVSTEAFF.

The gene calls are TRBV28 and TRBJ1-1; D gene unclear. Germline lookup yields CDR1 MDHEN and CDR2 SYDVKM. Trimming pared 10 bases from V and 0 bases from J, leaving 12 bases between. The CDR3 has 13 residues. CDR3 nucleotides: TGTGCCACCCGAGGTAAAATGAACACTGAAGCTTTCTTT. Protein product: CATRGKMNTEAFF. The complete variable domain, with remaining parts taken from reference TRBV28 and TRBJ1-1, reads DVKVTQSSRYLVKRTGEKVFLECVQDMDHENMFWYRQDPGLGLRLIYFSYDVKMKEKGDIPEGYSVSREKKERFSLILESASTNQTSMYLCATRGKMNTEAFFGQGTRLTVV.

V gene TRBV25-1 combines with J gene TRBJ2-7; D is ambiguous. The germline CDR1 and CDR2 sequences are MGHDK and SYGVNS. The CDR3 has 11 residues. V was pared by 4 bases and J by 7 bases, with 8 bases between. The CDR3 protein is CASSGYREQYF. The CDR3, as DNA: TGTGCCAGCAGTGGGTATAGGGAGCAGTACTTC.

This clonotype was seen repeatedly, ten times or more. The rearrangement links TRBV29-1 to TRBJ2-7; no definite D call. The V end was cut by 4 bases, the J end by 6 bases, with 10 bases between. This CDR3 is 11 amino acids long. Germline V gives CDR1 SQVTM, CDR2 ANQGSEA. CDR3 in DNA: TGCAGCGTTGCAGGTCTGCGCGAGCAGTACTTC. It yields the protein CSVAGLREQYF.

In this sample, this clonotype turned up many times. The rearrangement links TRBV3-1 to TRBJ2-2; D remains unclear. Germline CDR1 is LGHDT and CDR2 is YNNKEL (reference sequence). CDR3 length: 13 amino acids. The V and J ends lost 0 bases and 4 bases respectively, with 3 bases between them. The CDR3 sequence: CASSQDFTGELFF. The CDR3 DNA sequence: TGTGCCAGCAGCCAAGACTTCACCGGGGAGCTGTTTTTT.

This clonotype was seen at least ten times. The V call is TRBV7-6, the J call TRBJ2-3; no reliable D call. Trimming cost V 2 bases and J 3 bases, with 9 bases left between them. The CDR3 spans 14 residues. Per germline, CDR1 SGHVS and CDR2 FNYEAQ. CDR3 coding DNA: TGTGCCAGCAGCTTAACACCCCAAACAGATACGCAGTATTTT. This gives the protein CASSLTPQTDTQYF.

This clonotype was counted only a few times. This sequence joins TRBV25-1 and TRBJ2-7; 7 nucleotides line up with TRBD1. V was clipped by 6 bases and J by 6 bases; unmatched bases: 8. The CDR3 is 13 amino acids. CDR1 is MGHDK and CDR2 is SYGVNS in the germline V gene. This chain's CDR3 is CASRDLTGTEQYF. The DNA for the CDR3 is TGTGCCAGCAGAGACCTGACAGGGACCGAGCAGTACTTC.